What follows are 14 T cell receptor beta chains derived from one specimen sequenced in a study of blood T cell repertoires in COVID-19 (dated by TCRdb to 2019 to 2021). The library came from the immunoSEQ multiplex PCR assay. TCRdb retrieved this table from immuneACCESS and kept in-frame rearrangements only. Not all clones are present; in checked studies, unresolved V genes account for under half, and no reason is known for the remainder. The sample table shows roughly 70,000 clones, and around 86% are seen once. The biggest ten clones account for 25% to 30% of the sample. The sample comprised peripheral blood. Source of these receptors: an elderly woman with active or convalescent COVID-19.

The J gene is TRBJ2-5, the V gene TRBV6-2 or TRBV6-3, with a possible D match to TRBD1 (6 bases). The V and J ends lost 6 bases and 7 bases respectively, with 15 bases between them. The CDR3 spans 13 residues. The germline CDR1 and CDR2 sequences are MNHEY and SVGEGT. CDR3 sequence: CASSSRVGGTQYF. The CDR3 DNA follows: TGTGCCAGCAGCTCCCGGGTAGGGGGGACCCAGTACTTC.

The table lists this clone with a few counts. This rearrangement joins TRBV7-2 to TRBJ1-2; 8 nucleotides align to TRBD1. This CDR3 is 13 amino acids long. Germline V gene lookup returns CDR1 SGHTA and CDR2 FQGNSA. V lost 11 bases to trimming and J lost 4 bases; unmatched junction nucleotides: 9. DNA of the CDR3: TGTGCCCTCGGGGGACAGGCTCCCTATGGCTACACCTTC. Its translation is CALGGQAPYGYTF.

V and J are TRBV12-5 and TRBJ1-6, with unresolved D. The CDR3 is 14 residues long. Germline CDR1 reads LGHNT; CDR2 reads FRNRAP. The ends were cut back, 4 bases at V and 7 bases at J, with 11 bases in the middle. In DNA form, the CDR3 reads TGTGCTAGTGGTTCCGCGTACGGGAATTCACCCCTCCACTTT. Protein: CASGSAYGNSPLHF.

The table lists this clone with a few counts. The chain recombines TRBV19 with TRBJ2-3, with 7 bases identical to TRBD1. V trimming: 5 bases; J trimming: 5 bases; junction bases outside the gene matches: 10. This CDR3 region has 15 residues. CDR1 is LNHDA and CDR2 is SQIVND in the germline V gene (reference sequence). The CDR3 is CASSPQGVRKDTQYF. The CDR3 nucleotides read TGTGCCAGTAGTCCCCAGGGGGTGCGGAAAGATACGCAGTATTTT.

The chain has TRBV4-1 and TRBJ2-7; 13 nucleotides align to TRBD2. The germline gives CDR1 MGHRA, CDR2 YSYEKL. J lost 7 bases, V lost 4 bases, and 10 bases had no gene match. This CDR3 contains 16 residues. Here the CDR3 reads CASSPTGLAGRREQYF. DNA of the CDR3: TGCGCCAGCAGCCCAACGGGACTAGCGGGGCGTCGAGAGCAGTACTTC.

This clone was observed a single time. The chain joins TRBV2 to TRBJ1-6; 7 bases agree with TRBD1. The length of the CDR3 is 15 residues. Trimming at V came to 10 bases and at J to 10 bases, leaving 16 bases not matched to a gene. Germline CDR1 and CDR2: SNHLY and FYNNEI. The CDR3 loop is CAISVESGQRSPLHF. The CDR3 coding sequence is TGTGCCATCTCCGTTGAGTCGGGACAGCGGTCACCCCTCCACTTT.

CDR3 coding DNA: TGCGCCAGCAGCCAGGGTGGGGCGGGGGGCGTCTACAATGAGCAGTTCTTC. Protein sequence: CASSQGGAGGVYNEQFF. This chain joins TRBV4-3 and TRBJ2-1; TRBD2 matches at 8 bases. The CDR3 length is 17 residues. CDR1 LGHNA and CDR2 YSLEER come from the germline V gene. The ends lost 3 bases at V and 3 bases at J; junction bases unmatched: 10.

Written as DNA, the CDR3 is TGTGCCAGCAGTTGGGGAGTCTACGAGCAGTACTTC. Protein: CASSWGVYEQYF. This rearrangement joins TRBV28 to TRBJ2-7; tentatively, D is TRBD2 (5 bases). The CDR3 spans 12 residues. Germline CDR1 reads MDHEN; CDR2 reads SYDVKM. Trimming left V 4 bases short and J 3 bases short, with 7 bases between.

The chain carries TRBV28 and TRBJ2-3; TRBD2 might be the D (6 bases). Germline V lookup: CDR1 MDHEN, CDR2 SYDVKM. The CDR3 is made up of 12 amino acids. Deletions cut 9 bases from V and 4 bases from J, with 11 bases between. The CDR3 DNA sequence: TGTGCCAGTAGGCGGGGACCAGATACGCAGTATTTT. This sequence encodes CASRRGPDTQYF. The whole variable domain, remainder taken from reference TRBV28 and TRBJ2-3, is DVKVTQSSRYLVKRTGEKVFLECVQDMDHENMFWYRQDPGLGLRLIYFSYDVKMKEKGDIPEGYSVSREKKERFSLILESASTNQTSMYLCASRRGPDTQYFGPGTRLTVL.

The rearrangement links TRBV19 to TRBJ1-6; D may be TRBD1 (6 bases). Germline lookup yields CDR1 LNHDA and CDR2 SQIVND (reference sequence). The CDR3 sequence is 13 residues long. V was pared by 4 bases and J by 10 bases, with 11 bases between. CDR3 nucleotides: TGTGCCAGTAGTACTGGGGGCAGATCACCCCTCCACTTT. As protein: CASSTGGRSPLHF.

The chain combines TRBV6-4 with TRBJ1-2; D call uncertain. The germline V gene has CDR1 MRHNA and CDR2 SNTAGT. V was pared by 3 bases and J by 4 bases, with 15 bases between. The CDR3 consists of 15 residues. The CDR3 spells CASSEGAGRVYGYTF. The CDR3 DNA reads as TGTGCCAGCAGTGAGGGCGCGGGGAGAGTCTATGGCTACACCTTC.

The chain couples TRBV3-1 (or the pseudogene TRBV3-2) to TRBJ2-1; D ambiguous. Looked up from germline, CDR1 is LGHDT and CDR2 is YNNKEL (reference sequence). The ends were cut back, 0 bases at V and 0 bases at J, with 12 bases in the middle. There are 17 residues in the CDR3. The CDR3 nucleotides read TGTGCCAGCAGCCAAGAGTCAGCGCGTAGCTCCTACAATGAGCAGTTCTTC. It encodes CASSQESARSSYNEQFF.

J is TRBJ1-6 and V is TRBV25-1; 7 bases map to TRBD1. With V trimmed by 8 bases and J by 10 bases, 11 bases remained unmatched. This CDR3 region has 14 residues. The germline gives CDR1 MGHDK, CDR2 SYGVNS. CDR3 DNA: TGTGCCAGCCACCAGACAGGGTTGGAGTCACCCCTCCACTTT. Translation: CASHQTGLESPLHF. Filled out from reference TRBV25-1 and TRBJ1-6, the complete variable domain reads EADIYQTPRYLVIGTGKKITLECSQTMGHDKMYWYQQDPGMELHLIHYSYGVNSTEKGDLSSESTVSRIRTEHFPLTLESARPSHTSQYLCASHQTGLESPLHFGNGTRLTVT.

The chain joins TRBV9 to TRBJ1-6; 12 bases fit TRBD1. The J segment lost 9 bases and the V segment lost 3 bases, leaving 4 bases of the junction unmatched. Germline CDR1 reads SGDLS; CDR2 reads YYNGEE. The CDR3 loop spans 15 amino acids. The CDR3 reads CASSGDRGQSSPLHF. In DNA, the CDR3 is TGTGCCAGCAGCGGGGACAGGGGGCAGAGTTCACCCCTCCACTTT.